This T cell receptor beta chain emerged from a study of early T cells in non-severe SARS-CoV-2 infection. On the study more broadly: Sequencing targeted bulk RNA from unsorted whole blood, leaving chains unpaired.

Study results and limitations: Using VDJdb, the matching emphasized anti-spike CD8 responses while missing private and CD4 specificities.

This clonotype was observed a handful of times. Its antigen is as yet unknown. Individual cDNA molecules were tagged with unique molecular identifiers. TCRdb re-called the 5' RACE reads through MiXCR, storing one row per CDR3 protein. The sample records roughly 50,000 distinct CDR3 sequences, around 7.5% being singletons. V trimming: 4 bases; J trimming: 1 base; junction bases outside the gene matches: 7. Germline values: CDR1 SQVTM, CDR2 ANQGSEA. The length of the CDR3 is 15 residues. This sequence joins TRBV29-1 and TRBJ2-1, with TRBD1 identical over 7 bases. The sequenced material came from whole blood. This TCR came from an adult who was a healthcare worker with PCR-confirmed SARS-CoV-2 infection or an uninfected control (not recorded which). This CDR3 reads CSVVKGGGSYNEQFF. The DNA for the CDR3 is TGCAGCGTTGTTAAAGGGGGCGGGTCCTACAATGAGCAGTTCTTC.